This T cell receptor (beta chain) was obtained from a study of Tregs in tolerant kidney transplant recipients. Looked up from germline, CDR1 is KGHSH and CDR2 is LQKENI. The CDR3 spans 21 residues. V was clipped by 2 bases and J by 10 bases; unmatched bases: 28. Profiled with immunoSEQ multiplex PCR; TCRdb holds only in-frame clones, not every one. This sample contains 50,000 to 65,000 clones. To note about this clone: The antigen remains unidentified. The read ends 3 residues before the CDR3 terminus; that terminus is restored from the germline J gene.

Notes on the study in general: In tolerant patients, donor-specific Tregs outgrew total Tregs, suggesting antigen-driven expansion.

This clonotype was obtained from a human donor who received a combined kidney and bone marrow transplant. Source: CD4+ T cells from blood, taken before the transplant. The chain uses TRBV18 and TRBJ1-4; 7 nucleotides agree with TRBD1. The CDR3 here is CASSPRVSGTQGPHAFGKLFF. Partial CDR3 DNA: TGTGCCAGCTCACCAAGAGTCTCCGGGACACAGGGGCCCCATGCCTTTGGAAAA.